The rows below give T cell receptor beta chains drawn from one sample of a study of regulatory dendritic cells for organ transplantation. Clones were sequenced by immunoSEQ multiplex PCR, and TCRdb holds only the in-frame ones, with some missing. The data contain 15,000 to 20,000 clones, under 80% of them singletons. Antigens of these TCRs are unknown. Source material: memory CD4+ T cells from blood cultured with regulatory dendritic cells. These receptors were obtained from a human donor in good health. Each CDR3 is given with its conserved first and last residue. The order of the fields is clone size, V gene, J gene, D gene, CDR3 DNA, CDR3 protein. A D gene is named only where the DNA matches it firmly. Not all rows give a size; the values are once, few, many and, for expanded clones, a class.

few	TRBV28	TRBJ1-1	.	TGTGCCAGCAGTTTGCAGGGCTTGGCTTTCTTT	CASSLQGLAFF
.	TRBV7-8	TRBJ2-2	TRBD2	TGTGCCAGCAGCTTCGCCCTAGGACTAGCGTCTAACACCGGGGAGCTGTTTTTT	CASSFALGLASNTGELFF
.	TRBV4-2	TRBJ1-1	.	TGTGCCAGCAGCCAAGGGCGGGGGCGCGAAGCTTTCTTT	CASSQGRGREAFF
few	TRBV7-9	TRBJ2-1	TRBD2	TGTGCCAGCAGCATCAGCGGGAGCACCTACAATGAGCAGTTCTTC	CASSISGSTYNEQFF
.	TRBV6-5	TRBJ1-2	TRBD1	TGTGCCAGCAGTGAACAGGGGGGAAGGTATGGCTACACCTTC	CASSEQGGRYGYTF
.	TRBV28	TRBJ2-3	TRBD2	TGTGCCAGCAGTCTACCTAGCGGGTTAACAGATACGCAGTATTTT	CASSLPSGLTDTQYF
.	TRBV2	TRBJ2-1	TRBD2	TGTGCCAGCAGTTTGGATTCGGCGGGGGGCAATGAGCAGTTCTTC	CASSLDSAGGNEQFF
.	TRBV19	TRBJ2-3	TRBD2	TGTGCCAGTAGTGGAGGGACTAGCGGAGCACCTTCCACAGATACGCAGTATTTT	CASSGGTSGAPSTDTQYF
.	TRBV7-9	TRBJ2-1	.	TGTGCCAGCAGCTTAACTACAGGATACAATGAGCAGTTCTTC	CASSLTTGYNEQFF
.	TRBV6-1	TRBJ1-4	.	TGTGCCAGCAGTTCGGTGTCAGCTAATGAAAAACTGTTTTTT	CASSSVSANEKLFF
.	TRBV4-1	TRBJ2-2	.	TGCGCCAGCAGCCAAGTTCTCAAGAGAGACACCGGGGAGCTGTTTTTT	CASSQVLKRDTGELFF
.	TRBV6-5	TRBJ1-1	TRBD1	TGTGCCAGCACCTACGGGACAGCACCTCTTGAAGCTTTCTTT	CASTYGTAPLEAFF
.	TRBV5-1	TRBJ2-7	.	TGCGCCAGCAGCTTGGTAGGGGGAGAGACCTACGAGCAGTACTTC	CASSLVGGETYEQYF
.	TRBV7-3	TRBJ2-2	TRBD2	TGTGCCAGCAGCTTAACGGATAGCGGGACCGGGGAGCTGTTTTTT	CASSLTDSGTGELFF
.	TRBV5-1	TRBJ2-3	.	TGCGCCAGCAGCTTGGACAGAAGCACAGATACGCAGTATTTT	CASSLDRSTDTQYF
.	TRBV25-1	TRBJ2-3	TRBD2	TGTGCCAGCAGAGCGGGGTCCACAGATACGCAGTATTTT	CASRAGSTDTQYF
.	TRBV12-5	TRBJ2-7	.	TGTGCTAGTGGTTTGGTTGCGGGCGGGTACTACGAGCAGTACTTC	CASGLVAGGYYEQYF
once	TRBV28	TRBJ1-5	TRBD1	TGTGCCAGCAGTTTGACAGGGGTTAGCAATCAGCCCCAGCATTTT	CASSLTGVSNQPQHF
.	TRBV19	TRBJ2-1	TRBD2	TGTGCCAGTAGTATCCCTAGCGGAAGCTCCTACAATGAGCAGTTCTTC	CASSIPSGSSYNEQFF
.	TRBV19	TRBJ2-3	.	TGTGCCAGTAGCCCCGGGTGGCAGTCAGATACGCAGTATTTT	CASSPGWQSDTQYF